These 32 T cell receptor beta chains originate from one sample sequenced in a study of shared clonotypes between healthy human individuals. Clones were sequenced by immunoSEQ multiplex PCR, and TCRdb holds only the in-frame ones, with some missing. The sample includes approximately 600,000 clones, roughly 96% of them seen just once. Naive CD8 cells were CD45RO-negative, positively selected for CCR7, excluding terminally differentiated effector memory CD45RA+ cells. The sequenced material came from naive CD8+ T cells sorted from blood. Receptors originate from a young woman in good health.

This clone was observed once. V and J are TRBV6-5 and TRBJ2-7, with a possible D match to TRBD2 (5 bases). Between the trimmed V and J ends, which lost 3 bases and 0 bases, there was a span of 12 bases. This CDR3 is 15 amino acids long. Germline CDR1 MNHEY, CDR2 SVGAGI. The DNA for the CDR3 is TGTGCCAGCAGTTATGAGGTAGGGAGCTCCTACGAGCAGTACTTC. This sequence encodes CASSYEVGSSYEQYF.

This chain links TRBV4-1 with TRBJ2-4; a weak D match, TRBD1 (6 bases). Germline-derived CDR1 and CDR2 are MGHRA and YSYEKL. This CDR3 comprises 17 residues. Trimming left V 0 bases short and J 8 bases short, with 20 bases between. CDR3: CASSQETPPGDEDIQYF. CDR3 DNA: TGCGCCAGCAGCCAAGAAACGCCCCCAGGGGATGAGGACATTCAGTACTTC.

The chain links TRBV5-1 to TRBJ2-1; D is perhaps TRBD1 or TRBD2 (5 bases each). The CDR3 covers 16 residues. Looked up from germline, CDR1 is SGHRS and CDR2 is YFSETQ. Trimming cost V 4 bases and J 4 bases, with 18 bases left between them. The CDR3 region has the DNA TGCGCCAGCAGCCAACGGGACGAACTTATGTACAATGAGCAGTTCTTC. This gives the protein CASSQRDELMYNEQFF.

Here the CDR3 DNA reads TGTGCCAGTACGCTAGCGGGAGATCACTCCTACAATGAGCAGTTCTTC. Amino acid sequence: CASTLAGDHSYNEQFF. The chain is built from TRBV19 and TRBJ2-1; TRBD2 agrees at 10 bases. Trimming took 7 bases from V and 0 from J; bases not matched to a gene: 6. The germline gives CDR1 LNHDA, CDR2 SQIVND (reference sequence). This CDR3 has 16 amino acids.

This clone appeared a single time. V usage is TRBV4-1 and J usage is TRBJ2-7; D possibly corresponds to TRBD1 (6 bases). Between the trimmed V and J ends, which lost 0 bases and 5 bases, there was a span of 17 bases. The length of the CDR3 is 16 residues. Germline CDR1 reads MGHRA; CDR2 reads YSYEKL. CDR3 sequence: CASSQEGAGALDEQYF. The DNA for the CDR3 is TGCGCCAGCAGCCAAGAGGGGGCAGGGGCCCTGGACGAGCAGTACTTC.

V usage is TRBV9 and J usage is TRBJ1-1; D is unresolved. The germline gives CDR1 SGDLS, CDR2 YYNGEE. The CDR3 runs 13 residues. The V and J ends lost 4 bases and 7 bases respectively, with 14 bases between them. The CDR3 DNA is TGTGCCAGCAGCTCTCATATAAACCGTGAAGCTTTCTTT. Translation: CASSSHINREAFF.

The chain uses TRBV5-4 and TRBJ2-1, with 14 bases aligning to TRBD2. The germline V gene has CDR1 SGHNT and CDR2 YYREEE (reference sequence). The CDR3 has 15 amino acids. V was pared by 5 bases and J by 7 bases, with 5 bases of the junction left unmatched. The DNA of the CDR3 is TGTGCCAGCAGATCGGGACTAGCGGGAGTGAATGAGCAGTTCTTC. It translates to CASRSGLAGVNEQFF.

This clone appeared a single time. The gene calls are TRBV4-1 and TRBJ2-1; D gene uncertain. CDR1 is MGHRA, CDR2 YSYEKL, per germline. The CDR3 contains 13 residues. The germline V and J ends were trimmed by 3 bases and 2 bases, with 5 bases remaining between them. CDR3 sequence reads: CASSHPTYNEQFF. The CDR3 DNA reads TGCGCCAGCAGCCACCCTACCTACAATGAGCAGTTCTTC.

The chain recombines TRBV2 with TRBJ2-1, with a tentative D call TRBD1 (7 bases). The V and J ends lost 7 bases and 8 bases respectively, with 15 bases between them. This CDR3 region has 13 residues. Germline V lookup: CDR1 SNHLY, CDR2 FYNNEI. The CDR3 region has the DNA TGTGCCAGCATTTGGACAGGAGGGGATGAGCAGTTCTTC. Its translation: CASIWTGGDEQFF.

This chain links TRBV15 with TRBJ2-7; D may match TRBD1 or TRBD2 (5 bases each). The germline V gene has CDR1 LNHNV and CDR2 YYDKDF (reference sequence). The V end lost 0 bases, the J end lost 2 bases, and 11 bases lay between the germline ends. CDR3 length: 15 amino acids. The CDR3 bases are TGTGCCACCAGCAGAGAACCGGGACGGACCTACGAGCAGTACTTC. It yields the protein CATSREPGRTYEQYF.

J is TRBJ2-7 and V is TRBV27; 16 bases are a match to TRBD2. Germline CDR1 and CDR2: MNHEY and SMNVEV (reference sequence). The CDR3 sequence is 16 residues long. The V segment lost 5 bases and the J segment 6 bases; nucleotides outside the gene matches: 7. The CDR3 is CASSQGTSGRAAEQYF. CDR3 nucleotides: TGTGCCAGCAGTCAAGGGACTAGCGGGAGGGCCGCCGAGCAGTACTTC.

The V gene is TRBV14, the J gene TRBJ1-5, with 8 positions matching TRBD1. Germline V gene data show CDR1 as SGHDN and CDR2 as FVKESK. The CDR3 totals 20 residues. V dropped 0 bases and J dropped 0; count of bases not matched to a gene: 13. The CDR3 here is CASSQDRGQVTHYSNQPQHF. CDR3 DNA sequence: TGTGCCAGCAGCCAAGATCGGGGACAGGTAACCCATTATAGCAATCAGCCCCAGCATTTT.

This chain uses TRBV27 with TRBJ1-1; D uncertain. Trimming removed 3 bases from V and 6 bases from J, with 14 bases in between. The CDR3 spans 14 residues. Looked up from germline, CDR1 is MNHEY and CDR2 is SMNVEV (reference sequence). The CDR3 loop is CASSLGGAGSEAFF. The CDR3 nucleotides read TGTGCCAGCAGTTTGGGCGGCGCGGGCTCTGAAGCTTTCTTT.

This clone was seen once. The chain combines TRBV7-2 with TRBJ2-3; 8 nucleotides align to TRBD1. J was trimmed by 5 bases and V by 3 bases; bases with no gene match: 10. CDR3 size: 16 residues. Germline V gene sequence: CDR1 SGHTA, CDR2 FQGNSA. The CDR3 loop reads CASSLVETGVVDTQYF. CDR3 DNA sequence: TGTGCCAGCAGCTTGGTAGAGACAGGGGTAGTAGATACGCAGTATTTT. The full variable domain, with the rest looked up from reference TRBV7-2 and TRBJ2-3, is GAGVSQSPSNKVTEKGKDVELRCDPISGHTALYWYRQSLGQGLEFLIYFQGNSAPDKSGLPSDRFSAERTGGSVSTLTIQRTQQEDSAVYLCASSLVETGVVDTQYFGPGTRLTVL.

The chain employs TRBV27 and TRBJ2-7; unclear D gene. CDR1 is MNHEY, CDR2 SMNVEV, per germline (reference sequence). The V end was cut by 5 bases, the J end by 7 bases, with 18 bases between. The CDR3 contains 14 residues. The CDR3 here is CASSPGGLSDEQYF. In DNA form, the CDR3 reads TGTGCCAGCAGTCCTGGTGGGCTCTCGGATGAGCAGTACTTC.

The chain recombines TRBV25-1 with TRBJ2-7; TRBD1 matches at 9 bases. The J segment lost 2 bases and the V segment lost 3 bases, leaving 2 bases of the junction unmatched. Germline lookup yields CDR1 MGHDK and CDR2 SYGVNS. The CDR3 has 14 residues. This CDR3 reads CASSEGQGAYEQYF. CDR3 in DNA: TGTGCCAGCAGTGAGGGACAGGGAGCCTACGAGCAGTACTTC.

The chain employs TRBV4-2 and TRBJ2-7, with 9 positions matching TRBD2. V lost 0 bases to trimming and J lost 4 bases; unmatched junction nucleotides: 4. This CDR3 spans 15 amino acids. Per germline, CDR1 LGHNA and CDR2 YNFKEQ. Here the CDR3 reads CASSQDLAGDYEQYF. In DNA, the CDR3 is TGTGCCAGCAGCCAAGACTTAGCGGGAGATTACGAGCAGTACTTC.

The chain employs TRBV7-8 and TRBJ1-3; D is uncertain. CDR1 SGHVS and CDR2 FQNEAQ come from the germline V gene. The CDR3 has 14 residues. The V end was cut by 1 base, the J end by 2 bases, with 6 bases between. CDR3 in amino acids: CASSLEHPGNTIYF. The CDR3 bases are TGTGCCAGCAGCTTAGAGCACCCTGGAAACACCATATATTTT.

The gene calls are TRBV5-1 and TRBJ1-4; D not certain. Trimming stripped 0 bases from V and 7 bases from J, with 13 bases between. Germline V gene lookup returns CDR1 SGHRS and CDR2 YFSETQ. This CDR3 has 15 residues. The CDR3 here is CASSLDFSDGEKLFF. DNA for the CDR3: TGCGCCAGCAGCTTGGATTTCAGCGACGGTGAAAAACTGTTTTTT.

This rearrangement joins TRBV9 to TRBJ2-3, with 8 bases aligning to TRBD2. This CDR3 spans 14 amino acids. Germline lookup yields CDR1 SGDLS and CDR2 YYNGEE. J gave up 0 bases and V 4 bases, and 1 base lay outside the gene matches. CDR3 amino acids: CASSTSGSTDTQYF. Written as DNA, the CDR3 is TGTGCCAGCAGCACTAGCGGAAGCACAGATACGCAGTATTTT.

The chain has TRBV29-1 and TRBJ2-5, with a tentative D call TRBD2 (6 bases). Near its end, the DNA agrees better with TRBJ2-7, so the J call may be wrong. The CDR3 runs to 15 residues. Germline CDR1 SQVTM, CDR2 ANQGSEA. For the CDR3, the DNA is TGCAGCGTCGTCCTCGGTCTAGCGCCTTCCTACGAGCAGTACTTC. Protein product: CSVVLGLAPSYEQYF.

This sequence joins TRBV7-8 and TRBJ1-1, with TRBD1 as a possible D gene (5 bases). V lost 9 bases and J 0 bases, leaving 14 bases between the germline ends. From germline, CDR1 is SGHVS and CDR2 FQNEAQ. The CDR3 spans 14 residues. CDR3 DNA sequence: TGTGCCAGTTACTCCCGGGGGATGAACACTGAAGCTTTCTTT. Translating it yields CASYSRGMNTEAFF.

The chain carries TRBV10-2 and TRBJ1-3; D is uncertain. Trimming cost V 4 bases and J 7 bases, with 8 bases left between them. Germline CDR1 WSHSY, CDR2 SAAADI. The CDR3 is 12 residues long. This chain's CDR3 is CASSVGLNTIYF. In nucleotides, the CDR3 is TGCGCCAGCAGTGTAGGGCTGAACACCATATATTTT.

This CDR3 is CASREQGYGYTF. DNA of the CDR3: TGTGCCAGCAGAGAACAGGGCTATGGCTACACCTTC. The J gene is TRBJ1-2, the V gene TRBV2; D perhaps matches TRBD1 (6 bases). With 6 bases removed from V and 4 bases from J, the gap between germline ends came to 9 bases. The CDR3 loop spans 12 amino acids. Looked up from germline, CDR1 is SNHLY and CDR2 is FYNNEI.

CDR3 in amino acids: CASSLGLAGARSGELFF. The CDR3 bases are TGTGCCAGCAGCCTAGGACTAGCGGGAGCTCGATCCGGGGAGCTGTTTTTT. The chain combines TRBV5-8 with TRBJ2-2; 13 nucleotides line up with TRBD2. The CDR3 consists of 17 residues. Germline loops: CDR1 SGHTS, CDR2 YDEGEE. The ends lost 4 bases at V and 6 bases at J; junction bases unmatched: 9.

The chain has TRBV5-6 and TRBJ2-5; no firm D call. The end of the DNA is better explained by TRBJ2-7, so the J call may be wrong. The germline V gene encodes CDR1 SGHDT and CDR2 YYEEEE. The CDR3 has 13 amino acids. The CDR3 DNA follows: TGTGCCAGCAGTTTGTGGTTGGAACACGAGCAGTACTTC. It encodes CASSLWLEHEQYF.

A single count supports this clone. The V call is TRBV5-1, the J call TRBJ1-2; TRBD1 agrees at 9 bases. The CDR3 totals 18 residues. Germline CDR1 SGHRS, CDR2 YFSETQ. Trimming removed 4 bases from V and 8 bases from J; junction bases left unmatched: 21. The CDR3 sequence is CASSGTGTGLSGIYGYTF. The CDR3 DNA reads TGCGCCAGCAGCGGGACCGGGACAGGGTTATCGGGAATTTACGGCTACACCTTC.

The J gene is TRBJ2-1, the V gene TRBV19; 7 nucleotides align to TRBD1. V shed 1 base and J 6 bases; nucleotides not matched to a gene: 3. This CDR3 is built from 14 residues. CDR1 and CDR2 (germline): LNHDA, SQIVND (reference sequence). CDR3 coding DNA: TGTGCCAGTAGTATAGTGGCAGGGGGCAATGAGCAGTTCTTC. This encodes CASSIVAGGNEQFF.

The chain combines TRBV28 with TRBJ1-4, with D possibly matching TRBD1 (6 bases). V gave up 5 bases and J gave up 5 bases, with 15 bases separating them. The CDR3 length is 15 residues. CDR1 MDHEN and CDR2 SYDVKM come from the germline V gene. The CDR3 bases are TGTGCCAGCAGTACCTACCGGGACAACAATGAAAAACTGTTTTTT. Its translation is CASSTYRDNNEKLFF.

The genes are TRBV13 and TRBJ1-2; 8 positions agree with TRBD1. J was trimmed by 8 bases and V by 5 bases; bases with no gene match: 10. This CDR3 has 14 residues. Germline V gene data show CDR1 as PRHDT and CDR2 as FYEKMQ (reference sequence). As DNA, the CDR3 is TGTGCCAGCAGCCGACAGGGGAGTCTTTCCGGCTACACCTTC. It codes for CASSRQGSLSGYTF.

Concerning this clone: In the same sample, other DNA sequences code for this CDR3. The V gene is TRBV28, the J gene TRBJ2-7; D is unresolved. The length of the CDR3 is 13 residues. V was clipped by 3 bases and J by 2 bases, with 8 bases between them. Germline loops: CDR1 MDHEN, CDR2 SYDVKM. As DNA, the CDR3 is TGTGCCAGCAGTTTGGGCCGGGCCTACGAGCAGTACTTC. This codes for CASSLGRAYEQYF.

The chain is built from TRBV4-1 and TRBJ1-4; D is undetermined. This CDR3 is built from 18 residues. V dropped 0 bases and J dropped 4 bases, with 18 bases sitting between them. CDR1 and CDR2 (germline): MGHRA, YSYEKL. CDR3 amino acids: CASSQEGWPAPFNEKLFF. The CDR3 DNA follows: TGCGCCAGCAGCCAAGAGGGATGGCCGGCCCCCTTTAATGAAAAACTGTTTTTT.